The 18 T cell receptor beta chains below were found in one sample sequenced in a study of T cells in pancreatic ductal adenocarcinoma. Surgery without prior neoadjuvant therapy was the treatment of the selected pancreatic ductal adenocarcinoma patients. Using immunoSEQ multiplex PCR, the repertoire was profiled, and TCRdb retains in-frame clones only, with some absent. The data contain over 100,000 clones, 90% to 95% of them seen just once; the ten biggest clones take up less than 4%. The material sequenced was PBMCs. The receptors shown here come from a human donor with pancreatic ductal adenocarcinoma.

V usage is TRBV7-3 and J usage is TRBJ2-3; D ambiguous. The CDR3 length is 13 residues. The V gene lost 5 bases and the J gene lost 3 bases, with 9 bases spanning the gap. Germline V gives CDR1 SGHTA, CDR2 FQGTGA. The DNA for the CDR3 is TGTGCCAGCAGCCCATTTGTTACAGATACGCAGTATTTT. Protein product: CASSPFVTDTQYF.

V and J are TRBV7-2 and TRBJ1-5, with 7 positions matching TRBD1. Germline V gives CDR1 SGHTA, CDR2 FQGNSA. V dropped 3 bases and J dropped 7; count of bases not matched to a gene: 6. The CDR3 length is 14 residues. The CDR3 is CASSFGLGQQPQHF. The CDR3 DNA reads as TGTGCCAGCAGCTTTGGTTTGGGACAGCAGCCCCAGCATTTT.

The chain has TRBV7-9 and TRBJ2-7; TRBD1 might be the D (5 bases). The V end lost 1 base, the J end lost 3 bases, and 7 bases lay between the germline ends. In germline, CDR1 is SEHNR, CDR2 FQNEAQ (reference sequence). The CDR3 spans 13 residues. The CDR3 loop is CASSLVGLYEQYF. CDR3 nucleotides: TGTGCCAGCAGCTTAGTGGGGCTCTACGAGCAGTACTTC.

The chain is built from TRBV6-1 and TRBJ1-5; a weak D match, TRBD1 (5 bases). V was shortened by 7 bases and J by 5 bases, with 12 bases between the two germline ends. Germline values: CDR1 MNHNS, CDR2 SASEGT. This CDR3 comprises 13 residues. The CDR3 loop is CASNIQGDQPQHF. CDR3 DNA: TGTGCCAGCAATATCCAGGGTGATCAGCCCCAGCATTTT.

The rearrangement links TRBV5-6 to TRBJ2-7; possibly TRBD2 for D (5 bases). The CDR3 contains 16 residues. V lost 4 bases and J 8 bases, leaving 25 bases between the germline ends. Germline CDR1 is SGHDT and CDR2 is YYEEEE. In DNA, the CDR3 is TGTGCCAGCAGCGCCCGAGGGTATACACCTCTCATGAAGCAGTACTTC. Protein product: CASSARGYTPLMKQYF. The full variable domain, its missing parts supplied by reference TRBV5-6 and TRBJ2-7, is DAGVTQSPTHLIKTRGQQVTLRCSPKSGHDTVSWYQQALGQGPQFIFQYYEEEERQRGNFPDRFSGHQFPNYSSELNVNALLLGDSALYLCASSARGYTPLMKQYFGPGTRLTVT.

This clone was observed once. V usage is TRBV6-1 and J usage is TRBJ2-7; maybe TRBD2 (6 bases). Per germline, CDR1 MNHNS and CDR2 SASEGT. The CDR3 length is 16 residues. V was cut by 2 bases and J by 5 bases, with 19 bases left in between. CDR3 coding DNA: TGTGCCAGCAGTGAATTCCCCGGGGGTGGGAAAAACGAGCAGTACTTC. This sequence encodes CASSEFPGGGKNEQYF.

The chain uses TRBV11-3 and TRBJ2-1, with 7 bases fitting TRBD2. J gave up 8 bases and V 2 bases, and 12 bases lay outside the gene matches. CDR1 is SGHNT, CDR2 YENEEA, per germline. The CDR3 runs to 16 residues. CDR3 in DNA: TGTGCCAGCAGCTTATCGGGGGGACTCCCGTGGGATGAGCAGTTCTTC. It specifies CASSLSGGLPWDEQFF.

V usage is TRBV2 and J usage is TRBJ2-7, with a tentative D call TRBD2 (6 bases). The germline V and J ends were trimmed by 5 bases and 0 bases, with 11 bases remaining between them. The CDR3 covers 14 residues. CDR1 is SNHLY and CDR2 is FYNNEI in the germline V gene. CDR3 protein: CASSRDSSSYEQYF. CDR3 bases: TGTGCCAGCAGTCGGGACTCGAGCTCCTACGAGCAGTACTTC.

The chain employs TRBV5-6 and TRBJ2-1; no clear D gene. The CDR3 runs 15 residues. Per germline, CDR1 SGHDT and CDR2 YYEEEE. With 0 bases removed from V and 1 base from J, the gap between germline ends came to 8 bases. The CDR3 protein is CASSLGGYSYNEQFF. CDR3 nucleotides: TGTGCCAGCAGCTTGGGCGGTTATTCCTACAATGAGCAGTTCTTC.

The V and J genes are TRBV7-2 and TRBJ2-3; D is perhaps TRBD1 (5 bases). The germline CDR1 and CDR2 sequences are SGHTA and FQGNSA. The ends were cut back, 0 bases at V and 5 bases at J, with 12 bases in the middle. This CDR3 is built from 15 residues. CDR3 residues: CASSLAPTAVDTQYF. CDR3 DNA sequence: TGTGCCAGCAGCTTAGCCCCGACAGCAGTAGATACGCAGTATTTT.

The chain carries TRBV5-6 and TRBJ2-7; TRBD1 matches at 8 bases. CDR1 is SGHDT, CDR2 YYEEEE, per germline. The CDR3 runs to 13 residues. The ends lost 6 bases at V and 2 bases at J; junction bases unmatched: 4. Written as DNA, the CDR3 is TGTGCCAGCACCAAGACAGGGGCCTACGAGCAGTACTTC. This codes for CASTKTGAYEQYF.

The chain is built from TRBV11-2 and TRBJ1-3; D unclear. The length of the CDR3 is 11 residues. Germline V lookup: CDR1 SGHAT, CDR2 FQNNGV. The V end was cut by 8 bases, the J end by 6 bases, with 8 bases between. CDR3 DNA sequence: TGTGCCAGCGGAGGGCTAAACACCATATATTTT. It translates to CASGGLNTIYF.

The table lists this clone with a count of one. The V call is TRBV27, the J call TRBJ1-4; D might be TRBD1 (5 bases). Germline values: CDR1 MNHEY, CDR2 SMNVEV (reference sequence). CDR3 length: 14 residues. The V gene lost 3 bases and the J gene lost 8 bases, with 13 bases spanning the gap. As DNA, the CDR3 is TGTGCCAGCAGTTTCAGAAGGGGAAACGAAAAACTGTTTTTT. Amino acids: CASSFRRGNEKLFF.

The chain uses TRBV15 and TRBJ2-5, with D possibly being TRBD1 (6 bases). Between the trimmed V and J ends, which lost 3 bases and 1 base, there was a span of 12 bases. The CDR3 extends over 15 amino acids. Germline values: CDR1 LNHNV, CDR2 YYDKDF (reference sequence). The CDR3 here is CATSRDQGIQETQYF. DNA of the CDR3: TGTGCCACCAGCAGGGATCAGGGGATCCAAGAGACCCAGTACTTC.

The chain links TRBV10-3 to TRBJ1-5; 7 positions match TRBD1. Germline CDR1 reads ENHRY; CDR2 reads SYGVKD. The CDR3 totals 16 residues. V lost 3 bases, J lost 4 bases, and 9 bases stayed unmatched. CDR3 loop: CAISESPGQPNQPQHF. CDR3 coding DNA: TGTGCCATCAGTGAATCGCCGGGACAGCCGAATCAGCCCCAGCATTTT.

A remark on this clone: Other DNA sequences of this sample code for an identical CDR3. The chain joins TRBV9 to TRBJ2-2, with D possibly TRBD2 on 6 matching bases. CDR1 SGDLS and CDR2 YYNGEE come from the germline V gene. Trimming removed 0 bases from V and 7 bases from J, with 10 bases in between. CDR3 size: 14 residues. The CDR3 loop reads CASSVAGGHGELFF. The DNA for the CDR3 is TGTGCCAGCAGCGTAGCTGGAGGGCACGGGGAGCTGTTTTTT.

V and J are TRBV6-5 and TRBJ2-1; 9 bases map to TRBD1. Germline loops: CDR1 MNHEY, CDR2 SVGAGI. The CDR3 runs to 15 residues. V lost 7 bases, J lost 7 bases, and 11 bases stayed unmatched. The CDR3 is CASTTRGQGENEQFF. CDR3 nucleotide sequence: TGTGCCAGCACCACCCGGGGACAGGGCGAGAATGAGCAGTTCTTC.

V gene TRBV28 combines with J gene TRBJ1-4; 9 nucleotides agree with TRBD1. The V segment lost 6 bases and the J segment 6 bases; nucleotides outside the gene matches: 8. Germline-derived CDR1 and CDR2 are MDHEN and SYDVKM. There are 15 residues in the CDR3. The CDR3 sequence: CASSTTGTGYEKLFF. CDR3 bases: TGTGCCAGCAGCACAACCGGGACAGGGTATGAAAAACTGTTTTTT.